The present T cell receptor beta chain was sequenced within a study of cytomegalovirus exposure and HLA in healthy donors. Whole-study findings and limits: It is likely that the observed cluster of highly shared sequence variants was a sequencing artifact.

The PCR ran on 60 Vbeta and 13 Jbeta primers. Clones were sequenced by immunoSEQ multiplex PCR, and TCRdb holds only the in-frame ones, with some missing. Of around 140,000 clones in the sample, approximately 80% are singletons; the top ten hold about 2.2%. Points on this clone: Antigen: not known.

The sequencing input was PBMCs. The TCR was taken from a woman aged 18-30 years in good health and CMV-seropositive.

CDR3 loop: CASSRTGLAVIQSEQFF. CDR3 sequence (DNA): TGTGCCAGCAGCCGGACGGGACTAGCGGTTATACAAAGTGAGCAGTTCTTC. V and J are TRBV7-2 and TRBJ2-1, with 11 positions matching TRBD2. The V gene end was trimmed by 5 bases and the J gene end by 9 bases; junction bases not matched to a gene: 15. In germline, CDR1 is SGHTA, CDR2 FQGNSA. The CDR3 spans 17 residues.